Listed here is a single T cell receptor (beta chain). The sample comes from a study of T cell clusters in autoimmune cytopenias. Tens of thousands of genome equivalents of blood DNA were amplified for TRB. The germline V gene encodes CDR1 SGHNT and CDR2 YENEEA. The CDR3 runs 13 residues. One tube held mixed TRB-A and TRB-B primer pools for touch-down PCR. TCRdb reanalyzed the multiplex PCR reads, giving one entry per CDR3 protein sequence and no DNA. The sample table sets out 4,500 to 5,500 distinct CDR3 sequences. The same sample was also studied in work on T cell repertoires in aging, cancer and after chemotherapy.

J is TRBJ1-1 and V is TRBV11-3; the TCRdb D gene call, TRBD1, has no DNA to confirm it. The clonotype originates from a human donor in good health. Sequenced sample: peripheral blood. The CDR3 sequence is CASSEDTRTEAFF.